This entry is about one T cell receptor (beta chain). This specimen belongs to a study of blood T cell repertoires in COVID-19. For the study at large: T cells, B-cell-depleted T cells, or PBMCs provided the cDNA or gDNA that served as material.

Germline values: CDR1 MNHEY, CDR2 SVGAGI. V lost 5 bases and J 0 bases, leaving 11 bases between the germline ends. CDR3 length: 14 residues. Per the original methods: Amplification with reference gene primers provided the estimates of nucleated cell counts. The repertoire was sequenced with immunoSEQ multiplex PCR; TCRdb's copy has only in-frame clones and lacks some. The V and J calls and clone size are taken from that table; D and trimming were inferred from the DNA. Among under 45,000 clones, roughly nine tenths were seen once, and the ten largest hold about 0.4%. Sequenced: peripheral blood. The rearrangement uses TRBV6-5 and TRBJ2-7; D might be TRBD2 (5 bases). This receptor was obtained from a human donor in a cohort sampled during active COVID-19. The CDR3: CASSRGMSSYEQYF. DNA of the CDR3: TGTGCCAGCAGTCGGGGAATGAGCTCCTACGAGCAGTACTTC.